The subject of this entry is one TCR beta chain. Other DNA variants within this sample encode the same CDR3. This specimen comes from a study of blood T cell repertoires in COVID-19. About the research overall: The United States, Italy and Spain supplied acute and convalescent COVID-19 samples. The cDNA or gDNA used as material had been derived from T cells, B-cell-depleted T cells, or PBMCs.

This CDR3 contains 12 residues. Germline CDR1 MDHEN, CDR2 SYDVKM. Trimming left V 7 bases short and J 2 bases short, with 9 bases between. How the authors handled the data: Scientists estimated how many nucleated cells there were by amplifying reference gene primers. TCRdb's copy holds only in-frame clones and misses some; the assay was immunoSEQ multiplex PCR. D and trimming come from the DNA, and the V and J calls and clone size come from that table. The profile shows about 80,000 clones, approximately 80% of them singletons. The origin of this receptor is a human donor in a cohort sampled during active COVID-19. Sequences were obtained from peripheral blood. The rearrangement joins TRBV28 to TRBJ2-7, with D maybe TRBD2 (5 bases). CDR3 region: CASTAGTYEQYF. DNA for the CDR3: TGTGCCAGCACCGCCGGGACCTACGAGCAGTACTTC.